The rows below give T cell receptor beta chains drawn from one sample of a study of CXCR3-negative and CXCR3-positive naive CD8 T cells. With the 5' RACE reads reprocessed, TCRdb shows one record per CDR3 protein and no DNA. The record lists some 150,000 distinct CDR3 sequences, of which the ten most abundant hold 0.41%. The sequencing sample was made of naive CXCR3+ CD8+ T cells from blood. The source is a human donor in good health. Some clones in this sample may be carry-over from other donors' samples. Both conserved end residues are part of each CDR3.

J gene | V gene | CDR3 protein
TRBJ2-1 | TRBV5-6 | CASSWGTGGNEQFF
TRBJ2-3 | TRBV6-5 | CASSYSSPSVYTDTQYF
TRBJ2-2 | TRBV28 | CASSLVQGATGELFF
TRBJ2-3 | TRBV11-2 | CASSLATTPTHTQYF
TRBJ1-2 | TRBV5-1 | CASTQPQGGYGYTF
TRBJ2-7 | TRBV5-1 | CASSLASEAYEQYF
TRBJ1-1 | TRBV12-3/TRBV12-4 | CASSFRGTEAFF
TRBJ1-2 | TRBV6-6 | CASSPGQTQSRYGYTF
TRBJ1-1 | TRBV4-1 | CASSQDFPNPNTEAFF
TRBJ1-5 | TRBV15 | CATSNRWDRGLQPQHF
TRBJ1-1 | TRBV24-1 | CATSDLGNTEAFF
TRBJ1-6 | TRBV29-1 | CSVDNNSPLHF
TRBJ2-1 | TRBV28 | CASSLSSLAGHNEQFF
TRBJ1-4 | TRBV12-3/TRBV12-4 | CASSLGEGGATNEKLFF
TRBJ2-7 | TRBV7-9 | CASSLVEGGQGDYEQYF
TRBJ1-1 | TRBV7-6 | CASSPGARTGVFKRTEAFF